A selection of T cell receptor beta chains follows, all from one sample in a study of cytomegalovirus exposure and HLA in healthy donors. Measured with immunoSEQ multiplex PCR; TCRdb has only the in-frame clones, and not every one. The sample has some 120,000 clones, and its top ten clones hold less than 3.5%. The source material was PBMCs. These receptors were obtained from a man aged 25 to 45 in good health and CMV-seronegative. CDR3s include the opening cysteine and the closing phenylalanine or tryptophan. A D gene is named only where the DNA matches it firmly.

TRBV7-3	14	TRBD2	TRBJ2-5	CASSFSGSGETQYF	TGTGCCAGCAGCTTTAGCGGGAGTGGGGAGACCCAGTACTTC
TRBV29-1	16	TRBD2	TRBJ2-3	CSVDGLAEPDTDTQYF	TGCAGCGTTGATGGACTAGCGGAGCCCGACACAGATACGCAGTATTTT
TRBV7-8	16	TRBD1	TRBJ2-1	CASSTRDRGLYNEQFF	TGTGCCAGCAGCACCCGGGACAGGGGGCTATACAATGAGCAGTTCTTC
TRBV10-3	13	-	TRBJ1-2	CAISDVPRYGYTF	TGTGCCATCAGTGACGTTCCTCGGTATGGCTACACCTTC
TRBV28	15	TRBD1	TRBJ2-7	CASSFHGQGSYEQYF	TGTGCCAGCAGTTTCCACGGACAGGGGTCCTACGAGCAGTACTTC
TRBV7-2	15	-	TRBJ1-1	CASSLGGGRGTEAFF	TGTGCCAGCAGCTTAGGGGGAGGGCGTGGGACTGAAGCTTTCTTT
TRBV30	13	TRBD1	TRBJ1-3	CAWGQGTGNTIYF	TGTGCCTGGGGACAGGGGACTGGAAACACCATATATTTT
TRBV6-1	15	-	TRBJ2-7	CASSPMAEVSYEQYF	TGTGCCAGCAGTCCCATGGCGGAGGTCTCCTACGAGCAGTACTTC
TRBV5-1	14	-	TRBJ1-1	CASSLDEGITEAFF	TGCGCCAGCAGCTTGGATGAGGGTATTACTGAAGCTTTCTTT
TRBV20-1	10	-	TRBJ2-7	CSANGHEQYF	TGCAGTGCTAATGGCCACGAGCAGTACTTC
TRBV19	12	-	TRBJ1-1	CASSPIVTAAFF	TGTGCCAGTAGTCCCATAGTGACTGCGGCTTTCTTT
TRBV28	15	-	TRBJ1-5	CASSFLTGSNQPQHF	TGTGCCAGCAGTTTCCTCACAGGTAGCAATCAGCCCCAGCATTTT
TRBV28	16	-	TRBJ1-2	CASSPTLGVLFGSYTF	TGTGCCAGCAGTCCTACCCTAGGGGTCCTCTTTGGGAGCTACACCTTC
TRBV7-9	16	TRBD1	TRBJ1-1	CASSLKPGGLNTEAFF	TGTGCCAGCAGCTTAAAGCCAGGGGGCCTAAACACTGAAGCTTTCTTT
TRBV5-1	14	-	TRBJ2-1	CASSFSGSYNEQFF	TGCGCCAGCAGCTTTAGCGGCTCCTACAATGAGCAGTTCTTC
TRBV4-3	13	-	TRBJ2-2	CASSQDLAGELFF	TGCGCCAGCAGCCAAGATCTTGCCGGGGAGCTGTTTTTT
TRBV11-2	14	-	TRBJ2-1	CASSRAGWGNEQFF	TGTGCCAGCAGCAGGGCAGGGTGGGGCAATGAGCAGTTCTTC
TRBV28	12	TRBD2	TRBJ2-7	CASSSGGNEQYF	TGTGCCAGCAGCTCCGGGGGGAACGAGCAGTACTTC
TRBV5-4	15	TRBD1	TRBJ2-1	CASSAAGGSYNEQFF	TGTGCCAGCAGCGCAGCAGGGGGCTCCTACAATGAGCAGTTCTTC
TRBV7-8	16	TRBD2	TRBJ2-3	CASSELAATSTDTQYF	TGTGCCAGCAGCGAACTAGCGGCTACTAGCACAGATACGCAGTATTTT
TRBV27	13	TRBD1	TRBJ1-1	CASSQGQMHAAFF	TGTGCCAGCAGCCAGGGACAGATGCATGCGGCTTTCTTT
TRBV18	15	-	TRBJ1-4	CASSPRSSSNEKLFF	TGTGCCAGCTCACCCCGGAGCTCCTCTAATGAAAAACTGTTTTTT
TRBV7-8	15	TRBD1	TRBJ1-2	CASSLAGQPNYGYTF	TGTGCCAGCAGCTTAGCGGGACAGCCAAACTATGGCTACACCTTC
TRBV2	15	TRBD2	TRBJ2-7	CASRPREGVSYEQYF	TGTGCCAGCAGACCCCGGGAGGGGGTCTCCTACGAGCAGTACTTC
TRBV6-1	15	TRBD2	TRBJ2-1	CASRDLAGGPNEQFF	TGTGCCAGCAGAGACCTAGCGGGAGGGCCTAATGAGCAGTTCTTC
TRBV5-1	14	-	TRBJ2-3	CASSPGALTDTQYF	TGCGCCAGCAGCCCAGGGGCGCTCACAGATACGCAGTATTTT
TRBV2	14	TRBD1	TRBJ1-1	CASNGQGASTEAFF	TGTGCCAGCAACGGACAGGGGGCCAGCACTGAAGCTTTCTTT
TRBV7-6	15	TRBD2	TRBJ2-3	CASSPQTSGTDTQYF	TGTGCCAGCAGCCCTCAGACTAGCGGCACAGATACGCAGTATTTT
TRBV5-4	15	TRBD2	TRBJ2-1	CASSLGGSSYNEQFF	TGTGCCAGCAGCCTTGGCGGGAGCTCCTACAATGAGCAGTTCTTC
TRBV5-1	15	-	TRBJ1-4	CASSLDRPVNEKLFF	TGCGCCAGCAGCCTAGACAGGCCTGTTAATGAAAAACTGTTTTTT
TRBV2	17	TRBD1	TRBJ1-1	CASSEPTTGWGDTEAFF	TGTGCCAGCAGTGAACCTACGACAGGGTGGGGGGACACTGAAGCTTTCTTT
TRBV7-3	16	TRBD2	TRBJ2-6	CASSSRGGAGANVLTF	TGTGCCAGCAGCTCGCGGGGGGGAGCTGGGGCCAACGTCCTGACTTTC
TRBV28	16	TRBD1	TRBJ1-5	CASSLGGQGAYQPQHF	TGTGCCAGCAGTTTAGGAGGACAGGGGGCTTATCAGCCCCAGCATTTT
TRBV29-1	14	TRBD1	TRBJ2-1	CSVDSGQGPIEQFF	TGCAGCGTTGACTCCGGACAGGGTCCTATTGAGCAGTTCTTC
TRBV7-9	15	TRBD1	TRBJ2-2	CASSLGQGRTGELFF	TGTGCCAGCAGCTTAGGACAGGGAAGGACCGGGGAGCTGTTTTTT
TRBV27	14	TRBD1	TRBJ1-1	CASSRDRVNTEAFF	TGTGCCAGCAGTCGCGACAGGGTGAACACTGAAGCTTTCTTT
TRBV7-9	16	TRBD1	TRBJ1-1	CASSLPGQTLNTEAFF	TGTGCCAGCAGCTTACCGGGACAGACTCTGAACACTGAAGCTTTCTTT
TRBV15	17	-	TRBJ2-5	CATSRGGAAGNRETQYF	TGTGCCACCAGCAGAGGGGGTGCGGCAGGGAATAGAGAGACCCAGTACTTC
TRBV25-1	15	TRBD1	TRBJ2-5	CASSVTGGVEETQYF	TGTGCCAGCAGTGTGACAGGGGGCGTAGAAGAGACCCAGTACTTC
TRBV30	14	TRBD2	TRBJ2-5	CAWSFGGGTETQYF	TGTGCCTGGAGTTTTGGGGGAGGGACGGAGACCCAGTACTTC
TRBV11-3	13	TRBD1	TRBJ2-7	CASSLGRGYEQYF	TGTGCCAGCAGCTTAGGCAGGGGGTACGAGCAGTACTTC
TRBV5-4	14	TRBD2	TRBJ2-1	CASSLAGEYNEQFF	TGTGCCAGCAGCCTAGCGGGAGAATACAATGAGCAGTTCTTC
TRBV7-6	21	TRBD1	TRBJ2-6	CASSLARSDRGGGLGANVLTF	TGTGCCAGCAGCTTAGCCCGATCCGACAGGGGAGGAGGGCTTGGGGCCAACGTCCTGACTTTC
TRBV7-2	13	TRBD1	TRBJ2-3	CASSPTGVDTQYF	TGTGCCAGCAGCCCCACAGGGGTAGATACGCAGTATTTT
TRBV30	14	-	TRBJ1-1	CAWSILEGNTEAFF	TGTGCCTGGAGTATACTCGAGGGAAACACTGAAGCTTTCTTT
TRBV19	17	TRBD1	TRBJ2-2	CASSKRQGPPNTGELFF	TGTGCCAGTAGTAAGCGACAGGGCCCCCCGAACACCGGGGAGCTGTTTTTT
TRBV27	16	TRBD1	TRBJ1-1	CASSLSTGTGNTEAFF	TGTGCCAGCAGTTTATCGACAGGGACGGGGAACACTGAAGCTTTCTTT
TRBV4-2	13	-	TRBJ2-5	CASSQGQQETQYF	TGTGCCAGCAGCCAAGGGCAACAAGAGACCCAGTACTTC
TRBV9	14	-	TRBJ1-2	CASSVAVWGSGYTF	TGTGCCAGCAGCGTAGCCGTATGGGGCTCTGGCTACACCTTC
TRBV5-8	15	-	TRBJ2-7	CASSRERGWSYEQYF	TGTGCCAGCAGCCGGGAGAGGGGATGGAGTTACGAGCAGTACTTC
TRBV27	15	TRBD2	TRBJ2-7	CASRRTAAGGYEQYF	TGTGCCAGCAGACGGACAGCGGCGGGGGGCTACGAGCAGTACTTC
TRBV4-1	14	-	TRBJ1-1	CASSQDIQAGKAFF	TGCGCCAGCAGCCAAGATATCCAGGCGGGCAAGGCTTTCTTT
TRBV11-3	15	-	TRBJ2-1	CASSVTGSSYNEQFF	TGTGCCAGCAGCGTAACAGGGAGCTCCTACAATGAGCAGTTCTTC